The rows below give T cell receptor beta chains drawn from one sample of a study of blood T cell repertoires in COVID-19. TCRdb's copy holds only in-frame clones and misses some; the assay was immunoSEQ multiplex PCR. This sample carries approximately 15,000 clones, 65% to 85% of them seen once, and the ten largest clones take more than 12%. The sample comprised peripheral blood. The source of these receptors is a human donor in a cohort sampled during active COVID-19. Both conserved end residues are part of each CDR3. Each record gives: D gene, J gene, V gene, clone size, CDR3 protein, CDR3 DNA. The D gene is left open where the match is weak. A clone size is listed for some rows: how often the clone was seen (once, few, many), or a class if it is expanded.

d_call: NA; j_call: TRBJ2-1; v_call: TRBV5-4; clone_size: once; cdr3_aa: CASSRWASARGEQFF; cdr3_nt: TGTGCCAGCAGCCGCTGGGCTAGCGCCCGTGGGGAGCAGTTCTTC
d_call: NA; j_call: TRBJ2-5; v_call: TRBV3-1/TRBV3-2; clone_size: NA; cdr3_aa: CASSPHGSQRETQYF; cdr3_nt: TGTGCCAGCAGCCCCCATGGAAGCCAGCGAGAGACCCAGTACTTC
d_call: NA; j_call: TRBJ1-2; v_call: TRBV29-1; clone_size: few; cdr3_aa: CSVSTANYGYTF; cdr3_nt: TGCAGCGTGTCGACAGCAAACTATGGCTACACCTTC
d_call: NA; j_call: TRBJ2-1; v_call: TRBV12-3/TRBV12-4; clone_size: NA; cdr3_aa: CASSFEAEQFF; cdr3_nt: TGTGCCAGCAGTTTTGAGGCGGAGCAGTTCTTC
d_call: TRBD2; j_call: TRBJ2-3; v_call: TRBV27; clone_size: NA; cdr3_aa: CASSWREGAGTQYF; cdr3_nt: TGTGCCAGCAGTTGGCGGGAGGGGGCAGGTACGCAGTATTTT
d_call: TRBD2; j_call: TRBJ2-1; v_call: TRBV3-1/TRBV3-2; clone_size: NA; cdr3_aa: CASSWTSGGHGRQFF; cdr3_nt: TGTGCCAGCAGCTGGACTAGCGGAGGCCATGGTAGGCAGTTCTTC
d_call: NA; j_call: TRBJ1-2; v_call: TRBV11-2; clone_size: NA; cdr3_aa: CASSGRGQVHYGYTF; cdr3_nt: TGTGCCAGCAGCGGACGGGGTCAGGTGCACTATGGCTACACCTTC
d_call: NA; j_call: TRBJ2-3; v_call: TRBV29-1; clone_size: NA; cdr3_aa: CSVLGTQGGTDTQYF; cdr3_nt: TGCAGCGTCCTCGGGACTCAAGGGGGCACAGATACGCAGTATTTT
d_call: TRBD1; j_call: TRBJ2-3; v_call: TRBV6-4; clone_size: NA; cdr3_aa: CASSVGGQTDTQYF; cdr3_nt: TGTGCCAGCAGTGTAGGGGGCCAGACAGATACGCAGTATTTT
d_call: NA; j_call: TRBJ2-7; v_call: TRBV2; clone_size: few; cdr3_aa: CASSEEDVAGYKQYF; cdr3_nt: TGTGCCAGCAGTGAAGAGGATGTGGCAGGCTATAAGCAGTACTTC
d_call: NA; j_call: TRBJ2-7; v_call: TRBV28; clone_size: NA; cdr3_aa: CASSFQSNSYEQYF; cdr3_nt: TGTGCCAGCAGTTTTCAATCCAACTCCTACGAGCAGTACTTC
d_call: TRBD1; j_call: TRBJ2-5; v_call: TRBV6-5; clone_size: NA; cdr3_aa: CASSYRGQGAETQYF; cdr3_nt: TGTGCCAGCAGTTACAGGGGGCAGGGTGCGGAGACCCAGTACTTC
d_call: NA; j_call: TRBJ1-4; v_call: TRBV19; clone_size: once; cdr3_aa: CASSSDTTSTNEKLFF; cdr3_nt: TGTGCCAGTAGTTCGGACACAACCTCAACTAATGAAAAACTGTTTTTT